The subject of this entry is one T cell receptor beta chain. The germline gives CDR1 SNHLY, CDR2 FYNNEI. V was clipped by 7 bases and J by 5 bases, with 19 bases between them. This CDR3 contains 15 residues. This record belongs to a study of blood T cell repertoires in COVID-19. Clones were read by immunoSEQ multiplex PCR, and TCRdb kept only the in-frame ones, dropping some. The sample lists 300,000 to 350,000 clones, under 95% occurring once. This TCR derives from a woman younger than 30 who had recovered from COVID-19. Sequenced sample: peripheral blood. The V call is TRBV2, the J call TRBJ2-3; TRBD1 is a possible D gene (6 bases). CDR3 region: CASNIGPGVGDTQYF. The CDR3 coding sequence is TGTGCCAGCAATATCGGGCCAGGGGTGGGAGATACGCAGTATTTT.